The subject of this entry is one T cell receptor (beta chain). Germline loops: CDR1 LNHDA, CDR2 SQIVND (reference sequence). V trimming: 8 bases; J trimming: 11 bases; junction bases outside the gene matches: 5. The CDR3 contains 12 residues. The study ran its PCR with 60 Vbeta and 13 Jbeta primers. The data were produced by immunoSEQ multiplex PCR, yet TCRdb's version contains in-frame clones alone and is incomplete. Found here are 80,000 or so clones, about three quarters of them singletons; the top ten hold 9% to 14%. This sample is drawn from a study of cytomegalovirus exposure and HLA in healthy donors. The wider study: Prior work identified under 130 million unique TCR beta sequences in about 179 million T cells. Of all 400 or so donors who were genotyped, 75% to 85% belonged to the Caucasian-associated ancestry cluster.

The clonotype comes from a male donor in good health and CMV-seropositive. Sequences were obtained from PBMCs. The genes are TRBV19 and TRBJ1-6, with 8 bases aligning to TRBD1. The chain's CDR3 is CASGQGRAPLHF. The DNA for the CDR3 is TGTGCCAGTGGACAGGGCCGGGCACCCCTCCACTTT. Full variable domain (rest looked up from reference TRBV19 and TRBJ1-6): DGGITQSPKYLFRKEGQNVTLSCEQNLNHDAMYWYRQDPGQGLRLIYYSQIVNDFQKGDIAEGYSVSREKKESFPLTVTSAQKNPTAFYLCASGQGRAPLHFGNGTRLTVT.